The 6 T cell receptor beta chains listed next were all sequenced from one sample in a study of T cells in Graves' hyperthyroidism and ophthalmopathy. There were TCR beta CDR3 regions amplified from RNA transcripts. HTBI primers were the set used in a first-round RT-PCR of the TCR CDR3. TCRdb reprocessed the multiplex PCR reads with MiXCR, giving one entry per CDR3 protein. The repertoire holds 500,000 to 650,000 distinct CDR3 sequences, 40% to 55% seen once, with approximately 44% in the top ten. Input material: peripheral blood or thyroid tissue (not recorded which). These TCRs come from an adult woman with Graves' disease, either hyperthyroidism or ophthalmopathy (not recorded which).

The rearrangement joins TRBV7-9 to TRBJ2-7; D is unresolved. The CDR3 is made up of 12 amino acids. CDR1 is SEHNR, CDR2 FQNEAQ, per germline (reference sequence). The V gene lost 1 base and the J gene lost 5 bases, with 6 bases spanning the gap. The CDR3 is CASSLGDHEQYF. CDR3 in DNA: TGTGCCAGCAGCTTAGGCGACCACGAGCAGTACTTC.

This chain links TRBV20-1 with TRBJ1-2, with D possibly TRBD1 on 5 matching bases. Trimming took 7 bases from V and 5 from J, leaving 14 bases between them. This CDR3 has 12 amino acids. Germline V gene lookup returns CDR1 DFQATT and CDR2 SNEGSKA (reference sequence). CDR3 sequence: CSVATGGYGYTF. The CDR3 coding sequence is TGCAGTGTGGCTACAGGCGGTTATGGCTACACCTTC.

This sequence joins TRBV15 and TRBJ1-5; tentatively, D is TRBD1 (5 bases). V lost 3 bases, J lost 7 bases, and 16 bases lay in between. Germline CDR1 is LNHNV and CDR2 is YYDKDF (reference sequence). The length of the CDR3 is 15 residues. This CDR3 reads CATSRQPGEGQPQHF. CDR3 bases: TGTGCCACCAGCAGGCAACCGGGTGAGGGGCAGCCCCAGCATTTT.

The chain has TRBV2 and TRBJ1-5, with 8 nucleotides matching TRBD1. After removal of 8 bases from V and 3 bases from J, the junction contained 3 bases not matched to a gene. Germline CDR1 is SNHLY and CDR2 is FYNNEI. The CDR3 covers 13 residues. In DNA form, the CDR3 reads TGTGCCAGCTTGGGACAGGTCAATCAGCCCCAGCATTTT. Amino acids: CASLGQVNQPQHF.

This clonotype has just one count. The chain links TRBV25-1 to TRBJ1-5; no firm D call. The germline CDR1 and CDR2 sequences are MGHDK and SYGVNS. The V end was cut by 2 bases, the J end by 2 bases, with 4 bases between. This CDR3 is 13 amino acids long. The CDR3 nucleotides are TGTGCCAGCAGTGAAATAGGCAATCAGCCCCAGCATTTT. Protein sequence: CASSEIGNQPQHF.

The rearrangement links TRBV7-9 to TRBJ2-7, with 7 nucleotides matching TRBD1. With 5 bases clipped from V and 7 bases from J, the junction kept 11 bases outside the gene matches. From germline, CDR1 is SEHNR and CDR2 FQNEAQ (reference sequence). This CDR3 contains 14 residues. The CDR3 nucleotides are TGTGCCAGCAGCAAAGGGACAGCCTCGATTGAGCAGTACTTC. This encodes CASSKGTASIEQYF.